This T cell receptor beta chain stems from a study of blood T cell repertoires in COVID-19. Sequenced by immunoSEQ multiplex PCR; TCRdb stores in-frame clones only, minus some. The data show tens of thousands of clones, with 80% to 90% seen just once and 15% to 20% held by the top ten. The CDR3 extends over 14 amino acids. The germline gives CDR1 SGHVS, CDR2 FQNEAQ. V gave up 5 bases and J gave up 2 bases, with 12 bases separating them. The V gene is TRBV7-8, the J gene TRBJ1-2, with D maybe TRBD1 (6 bases). Specimen: peripheral blood. This receptor was taken from a woman in her fifties or sixties with COVID-19, enrolled during active disease. The CDR3 DNA is TGTGCCAGCAGCGCAAAACAGGGAAACTATGGCTACACCTTC. Amino acids: CASSAKQGNYGYTF.